This T cell receptor (beta chain) originates from a study of blood T cell repertoires in COVID-19. This clone was counted a few times. Per the study methods: Quantification of nucleated cells was approximated via reference gene primer amplification. Here immunoSEQ multiplex PCR was the method, and the copy in TCRdb shows in-frame clones only, minus some. The DNA was the basis for D and trimming; V, J and clone size are from that table. The sample consists of about 230,000 clones, around four fifths of them appearing once. Germline CDR1 reads GTSNPN; CDR2 reads SVGIG (reference sequence). The CDR3 contains 13 residues. Trimming took 5 bases from V and 2 from J; bases not matched to a gene: 3.

Sequencing used peripheral blood. This TCR came from a woman aged 70-85 years with active or convalescent COVID-19. This chain joins TRBV30 and TRBJ2-7, with 10 bases lining up with TRBD1. The CDR3 DNA reads as TGTGCCTGGTCCGGGACAGGGGCCTACGAGCAGTACTTC. Its translation: CAWSGTGAYEQYF. Drawing the rest from reference TRBV30 and TRBJ2-7, the complete variable domain is SQTIHQWPATLVQPVGSPLSLECTVEGTSNPNLYWYRQAAGRGLQLLFYSVGIGQISSEVPQNLSASRPQDRQFILSSKKLLLSDSGFYLCAWSGTGAYEQYFGPGTRLTVT.